This T cell receptor beta chain is from a study of T cell responses to AZD1222 COVID-19 vaccine. Findings and caveats of the study: Rises in breadth and depth of Spike-specific TCRs came after two AZD1222 doses.

As to this clone: The antigen remains unidentified.

Measured with immunoSEQ multiplex PCR; TCRdb has only the in-frame clones, and not every one. In the table there are around 200,000 clones, 94% of which are singletons. The clonotype comes from an adult who received the AZD1222 COVID-19 vaccine. The sequencing here drew on peripheral blood, taken 28 days after the second AZD1222 dose.

Here the CDR3 reads CASSLVRNSGNTIYF. The CDR3 DNA is TGTGCCAGCAGTTTAGTGCGGAACTCTGGAAACACCATATATTTT. This chain uses TRBV28 with TRBJ1-3; no clear D. Germline V gene data show CDR1 as MDHEN and CDR2 as SYDVKM. The length of the CDR3 is 15 residues. V lost 2 bases and J 0 bases, leaving 8 bases between the germline ends.